These 24 T cell receptor beta chains were sequenced from one sample in a study of T cells in Graves' hyperthyroidism and ophthalmopathy. TCR beta CDR3 sequences were amplified from RNA transcripts. A set of HTBI primers served as the primers for a first-round RT-PCR of the TCR CDR3. One entry per CDR3 protein results from TCRdb running MiXCR on the multiplex PCR reads. The data show roughly 420,000 distinct CDR3 sequences, 15% to 19% seen once. Material: blood. The receptors stem from a young woman with Graves' hyperthyroidism.

This clonotype was seen a handful of times. This may come from a read error, since a much larger clone is one base off. The chain is built from TRBV2 and TRBJ2-2; the D is unclear. This CDR3 region has 13 residues. Between the trimmed V and J ends, which lost 11 bases and 1 base, there was a span of 11 bases. The germline V gene has CDR1 SNHLY and CDR2 FYNNEI. CDR3 protein: CASQTENTGELFF. The CDR3, as DNA: TGTGCCTCACAGACGGAGAACACCGGGGAGCTGTTTTTT.

The V call is TRBV6-2 or TRBV6-3, the J call TRBJ1-4; a possible D gene is TRBD1 (5 bases). The CDR3 totals 13 residues. The V end was cut by 0 bases, the J end by 10 bases, with 9 bases between. Germline CDR1 is MNHEY and CDR2 is SVGEGT. The CDR3 here is CASSYSSGGKLFF. The CDR3 DNA reads as TGTGCCAGCAGTTACTCCTCGGGGGGAAAACTGTTTTTT.

The sample holds many counts of this clonotype. The V and J genes are TRBV12-3 or TRBV12-4 and TRBJ1-5, with a possible D match to TRBD1 (5 bases). V was clipped by 5 bases and J by 2 bases, with 10 bases between them. CDR3 length equals 14 residues. CDR3 nucleotides: TGTGCCAGCAGTCTGAAACAGGGCAATCAGCCCCAGCATTTT. Its translation is CASSLKQGNQPQHF.

The table lists this clonotype with many counts. The chain has TRBV11-2 and TRBJ2-7; 14 bases agree with TRBD2. V shed 5 bases, J shed 1 base, and the junction held 10 bases outside the gene matches. This CDR3 region has 18 residues. Germline V gene lookup returns CDR1 SGHAT and CDR2 FQNNGV. CDR3 DNA sequence: TGTGCCAGCAGCATCACCGGGACTAGCGGGAGCGTATCCTACGAGCAGTACTTC. Translation gives CASSITGTSGSVSYEQYF.

There are many counts of this clonotype. The CDR3 nucleotides read TGTGCCAGCAGCTTAGGGCCCCCTGGGGAGCAGTACTTC. Translated: CASSLGPPGEQYF. The chain combines TRBV11-1 with TRBJ2-7; no reliable D call. Germline V gene lookup returns CDR1 SGHAT and CDR2 FQDESV (reference sequence). CDR3 size: 13 residues. The ends were cut back, 1 base at V and 7 bases at J, with 11 bases in the middle. Looking up the rest from reference TRBV11-1 and TRBJ2-7 gives the full variable domain: EAEVAQSPRYKITEKSQAVAFWCDPISGHATLYWYRQILGQGPELLVQFQDESVVDDSQLPKDRFSAERLKGVDSTLKIQPAELGDSAMYLCASSLGPPGEQYFGPGTRLTVT.

At least ten counts were recorded for this clonotype. The chain joins TRBV7-6 to TRBJ1-1; maybe TRBD1 (6 bases). CDR1 is SGHVS and CDR2 is FNYEAQ in the germline V gene. The CDR3 runs 18 residues. V shed 2 bases and J shed 2 bases, with 21 bases lying between them. In DNA form, the CDR3 reads TGTGCCAGCAGCTTAAGGGGGGGGGAGGTTATCCCCAACACTGAAGCTTTCTTT. It yields the protein CASSLRGGEVIPNTEAFF.

This clonotype was seen at least ten times. In nucleotides, the CDR3 is TGTGCCAGCTACTACGCTTACGACCGGTACAATGAGCAGTTCTTC. It is translated as CASYYAYDRYNEQFF. The genes are TRBV6-2 or TRBV6-3 and TRBJ2-1; no reliable D call. Trimming stripped 8 bases from V and 4 bases from J, with 18 bases between. Germline CDR1 MNHEY, CDR2 SVGEGT. The CDR3 extends over 15 amino acids.

The chain couples TRBV12-3 or TRBV12-4 to TRBJ2-7; tentative D call: TRBD1 (5 bases). This CDR3 has 14 amino acids. Trimming shortened V by 6 bases and J by 3 bases, and 15 bases separated the two germline ends. The CDR3: CASSRPPTDYEQYF. The CDR3 DNA sequence: TGTGCCAGCAGCCGGCCCCCGACAGACTACGAGCAGTACTTC.

This clonotype has a handful of counts. The chain links TRBV3-1 to TRBJ2-7; weak D call: TRBD2 (5 bases). Per germline, CDR1 LGHDT and CDR2 YNNKEL (reference sequence). This CDR3 is 16 amino acids long. V was shortened by 0 bases and J by 2 bases, with 14 bases between the two germline ends. This CDR3 is CASSQDHPAAPYEQYF. The CDR3 DNA follows: TGTGCCAGCAGCCAAGATCACCCAGCGGCCCCCTACGAGCAGTACTTC.

The chain carries TRBV18 and TRBJ2-2; D call uncertain. Germline loops: CDR1 KGHSH, CDR2 LQKENI. The CDR3 length is 16 residues. Deletions cut 3 bases from V and 0 bases from J, with 11 bases between. CDR3 residues: CASSPLRITNTGELFF. CDR3 sequence (DNA): TGTGCCAGCTCACCTCTTAGGATTACGAACACCGGGGAGCTGTTTTTT.

This clonotype was seen ten or more times. The gene calls are TRBV3-1 and TRBJ1-5, with a possible D match to TRBD1 (6 bases). Germline V gene lookup returns CDR1 LGHDT and CDR2 YNNKEL (reference sequence). The germline V and J ends were trimmed by 3 bases and 8 bases, with 14 bases remaining between them. The CDR3 sequence is 14 residues long. The CDR3 loop is CASSQGALNEPQHF. In DNA form, the CDR3 reads TGTGCCAGCAGCCAGGGGGCGTTAAATGAGCCCCAGCATTTT.

This clonotype was recorded at least ten times. J is TRBJ2-7 and V is TRBV5-1; TRBD2 agrees at 8 bases. J lost 1 base, V lost 5 bases, and 8 bases had no gene match. This CDR3 spans 15 amino acids. Germline CDR1 SGHRS, CDR2 YFSETQ. The CDR3 is CASSLERERSYEQYF. The CDR3, as DNA: TGCGCCAGCAGTTTAGAGCGGGAGAGGTCCTACGAGCAGTACTTC.

CDR3 residues: CASRGTNARNQPQHF. In DNA form, the CDR3 reads TGTGCCAGCAGGGGGACAAACGCTCGCAATCAGCCCCAGCATTTT. The J gene is TRBJ1-5, the V gene TRBV2; a weak D match, TRBD1 (6 bases). Germline V gene sequence: CDR1 SNHLY, CDR2 FYNNEI. V was clipped by 6 bases and J by 2 bases, with 14 bases between them. The CDR3 spans 15 residues.

The sample holds many counts of this clonotype. The genes are TRBV20-1 and TRBJ2-7, with D unclear. Germline V lookup: CDR1 DFQATT, CDR2 SNEGSKA (reference sequence). Trimming cost V 1 base and J 2 bases, with 21 bases left between them. The CDR3 contains 17 residues. The CDR3 sequence: CSARVSDFNRPTYEQYF. The DNA of the CDR3 is TGCAGTGCTAGAGTGTCAGATTTTAACCGACCGACCTACGAGCAGTACTTC.

This clonotype was counted at least ten times. The chain is built from TRBV2 and TRBJ1-5; D is uncertain. CDR3 length equals 15 residues. CDR1 and CDR2 (germline): SNHLY, FYNNEI. V dropped 7 bases and J dropped 0 bases, with 13 bases sitting between them. The CDR3 nucleotides read TGTGCCAGCATGGGAGATCTTTATAGCAATCAGCCCCAGCATTTT. It encodes CASMGDLYSNQPQHF.

The V gene is TRBV20-1, the J gene TRBJ1-6; D is possibly TRBD1 (6 bases). Trimming removed 2 bases from V and 3 bases from J, with 11 bases in between. Germline lookup yields CDR1 DFQATT and CDR2 SNEGSKA (reference sequence). The CDR3 extends over 15 amino acids. CDR3 sequence reads: CSARKGGDYNSPLHF. The CDR3 nucleotides read TGCAGTGCTAGAAAAGGGGGGGACTATAATTCACCCCTCCACTTT.

This clonotype was observed a handful of times. The chain combines TRBV6-1 with TRBJ1-1; D is perhaps TRBD1 (6 bases). Germline V gene sequence: CDR1 MNHNS, CDR2 SASEGT. The V gene lost 3 bases and the J gene lost 4 bases, with 9 bases spanning the gap. The CDR3 is made up of 13 amino acids. For the CDR3, the DNA is TGTGCCAGCAGTGACTCCAGGGGCACTGAAGCTTTCTTT. Its translation: CASSDSRGTEAFF.

This clonotype has more than one count but fewer than ten. The chain combines TRBV9 with TRBJ1-2; no clear D. With 3 bases removed from V and 3 bases from J, the gap between germline ends came to 12 bases. This CDR3 spans 14 amino acids. Germline V CDR1 and CDR2: SGDLS, YYNGEE. Written as DNA, the CDR3 is TGTGCCAGCAGCGCGTGGATAGCGGACTATGGCTACACCTTC. It encodes CASSAWIADYGYTF.

In its sample, this clonotype was seen a few times. The chain recombines TRBV5-4 with TRBJ2-2; 10 nucleotides match TRBD1. Trimming cost V 2 bases and J 6 bases; bases outside gene matches: 4. The CDR3 is 15 amino acids. Looked up from germline, CDR1 is SGHNT and CDR2 is YYREEE (reference sequence). This CDR3 is CASSFRDRGPGELFF. In DNA, the CDR3 is TGTGCCAGCAGCTTTAGGGACAGGGGCCCCGGGGAGCTGTTTTTT.

In this sample, this clonotype turned up many times. This sequence joins TRBV28 and TRBJ2-1, with a weak D call TRBD2 (6 bases). The CDR3 sequence is 15 residues long. Trimming pared 1 base from V and 1 base from J, leaving 8 bases between. Germline V lookup: CDR1 MDHEN, CDR2 SYDVKM. CDR3 loop: CASSLFSGSYNEQFF. The CDR3 bases are TGTGCCAGCAGTTTATTTAGCGGATCCTACAATGAGCAGTTCTTC.

This clonotype was seen many times. This chain connects TRBV6-1 to TRBJ2-1; D not certain. Germline loops: CDR1 MNHNS, CDR2 SASEGT. The V gene lost 8 bases and the J gene lost 0 bases, with 17 bases spanning the gap. The CDR3 extends over 16 amino acids. The CDR3 DNA follows: TGTGCCAGCCGAATGACGTGGAGCAACTCCTACAATGAGCAGTTCTTC. Translating gives CASRMTWSNSYNEQFF.

In its sample, this clonotype was seen many times. The chain combines TRBV2 with TRBJ1-5; the match to TRBD1 covers 7 bases. The CDR3 spans 15 residues. V gave up 3 bases and J gave up 2 bases; unmatched junction bases: 4. The germline V gene encodes CDR1 SNHLY and CDR2 FYNNEI. The CDR3 DNA reads as TGTGCCAGCAGTGATGAGGGGGCTCGCAATCAGCCCCAGCATTTT. It encodes CASSDEGARNQPQHF.

The V and J genes are TRBV9 and TRBJ2-3; 10 bases line up with TRBD2. The CDR3 totals 15 residues. Germline V CDR1 and CDR2: SGDLS, YYNGEE. With 4 bases clipped from V and 4 bases from J, the junction kept 6 bases outside the gene matches. CDR3 in DNA: TGTGCCAGCAGCTCGAGCGGGAGGGGGGCAGATACGCAGTATTTT. The encoded protein is CASSSSGRGADTQYF. Based on the CDR3 plus reference TRBV9 and TRBJ2-3, the full variable domain is DSGVTQTPKHLITATGQRVTLRCSPRSGDLSVYWYQQSLDQGLQFLIQYYNGEERAKGNILERFSAQQFPDLHSELNLSSLELGDSALYFCASSSSGRGADTQYFGPGTRLTVL.

This clonotype was counted once. An end of the junction does not agree with germline; a read error may underlie this. The chain is built from TRBV20-1 and TRBJ2-1, with 10 bases identical to TRBD1. In germline, CDR1 is DFQATT, CDR2 SNEGSKA (reference sequence). The CDR3 spans 17 residues. CDR3 in amino acids: CGARDPGGGQGYLEQFF. As DNA, the CDR3 is TGCGGTGCTAGAGATCCCGGGGGGGGACAGGGGTATCTTGAGCAGTTCTTC.